A single sample is the source of the 18 T cell receptor beta chains below, sequenced in a study of spatial heterogeneity in lung cancer. TCRdb reprocessed the 5' RACE reads with MiXCR, giving one entry per CDR3 protein. The sample holds some 97,000 distinct CDR3 sequences, under 4.5% seen once. Time point defined: sample taken at primary tumor resection. General study findings and limits: Expanded intratumoral alpha and beta TCR counts tracked tumor mutation counts.

These receptors' targets are unknown. The sample in question was lung tumor tissue, obtained at surgery. All receptors derive from a male donor with early-stage non-small cell lung cancer.

This clonotype was seen repeatedly, ten times or more. The J gene is TRBJ1-1, the V gene TRBV14, with D possibly being TRBD1 (5 bases). Germline CDR1 is SGHDN and CDR2 is FVKESK. V was shortened by 0 bases and J by 0 bases, with 11 bases between the two germline ends. The CDR3 length is 16 residues. The CDR3 nucleotides read TGTGCCAGCAGCCAAGACCTGGGACGCTTGAACACTGAAGCTTTCTTT. Translating gives CASSQDLGRLNTEAFF.

The table lists this clonotype with a few counts. V gene TRBV6-6 combines with J gene TRBJ2-5; maybe TRBD2 (5 bases). The CDR3 is made up of 13 amino acids. CDR1 is MNHNY and CDR2 is SVGAGI in the germline V gene (reference sequence). V was cut by 4 bases and J by 5 bases, with 11 bases left in between. CDR3 protein: CASSFNRGETQYF. The CDR3 DNA follows: TGTGCCAGCAGTTTCAACCGAGGGGAGACCCAGTACTTC.

This clonotype came up many times. The rearrangement uses TRBV12-3 or TRBV12-4 and TRBJ2-7, with TRBD2 matching over 8 bases. The CDR3 extends over 13 amino acids. The trim removed 6 bases at V and 2 bases at J, leaving 3 bases unmatched. The CDR3 DNA reads TGTGCCAGCAGGGAAGCGGGAGCCTACGAGCAGTACTTC. This gives the protein CASREAGAYEQYF.

As concerns this clonotype: A much larger clone differs by one base, so this may be a read error. V and J are TRBV6-2 or TRBV6-3 and TRBJ2-7; TRBD2 matches at 8 bases. The CDR3 length is 15 residues. Germline V gene sequence: CDR1 MNHEY, CDR2 SVGEGT. This CDR3 reads CASSKGLVLSYVQYF. CDR3 in DNA: TGTGCCAGCAGTAAGGGACTAGTGCTCTCCTACGTGCAGTACTTC.

This clonotype turned up a few times. The rearrangement uses TRBV7-9 and TRBJ1-6; no clear D gene. This CDR3 has 12 amino acids. The germline gives CDR1 SEHNR, CDR2 FQNEAQ (reference sequence). Trimming left V 3 bases short and J 8 bases short, with 5 bases between. This chain's CDR3 is CASSFADSPLHF. CDR3 coding DNA: TGTGCCAGCAGCTTTGCGGATTCACCCCTCCACTTT.

This clonotype was recorded many times. This sequence joins TRBV5-1 and TRBJ2-3; D is ambiguous. CDR1 is SGHRS and CDR2 is YFSETQ in the germline V gene. There are 15 residues in the CDR3. V lost 2 bases to trimming and J lost 0 bases, with 10 bases between them. The CDR3 DNA reads as TGCGCCAGCAGCTTAGGACGGGCCAGCACAGATACGCAGTATTTT. It is translated as CASSLGRASTDTQYF.

Ten or more counts support this clonotype. The chain couples TRBV6-5 to TRBJ2-1; perhaps TRBD1 as D (8 bases). This CDR3 comprises 17 residues. The V gene lost 6 bases and the J gene lost 8 bases, with 26 bases spanning the gap. Germline V CDR1 and CDR2: MNHEY, SVGAGI. The chain's CDR3 is CASRPGGSSETGDEQFF. The CDR3 region has the DNA TGTGCCAGCAGACCCGGGGGGTCGAGTGAGACAGGGGATGAGCAGTTCTTC.

In this sample, this clonotype turned up many times. The chain carries TRBV11-1 and TRBJ2-5, with D perhaps given as TRBD1 or TRBD2 (5 bases each). Germline V gives CDR1 SGHAT, CDR2 FQDESV (reference sequence). The CDR3 extends over 13 amino acids. With 7 bases removed from V and 5 bases from J, the gap between germline ends came to 14 bases. CDR3 nucleotides: TGTGCCAGCAAGCGAGGGGTCGTTGAGACCCAGTACTTC. Translated, it gives CASKRGVVETQYF.

This clonotype has at least ten counts. This rearrangement joins TRBV10-3 to TRBJ2-5, with D uncertain. Germline lookup yields CDR1 ENHRY and CDR2 SYGVKD. CDR3 length: 13 residues. Trimming took 3 bases from V and 4 from J, leaving 9 bases between them. The CDR3 reads CAISDFGRETQYF. CDR3 DNA: TGTGCCATCAGTGACTTCGGTCGAGAGACCCAGTACTTC.

V and J are TRBV7-9 and TRBJ2-1, with 9 bases matching TRBD2. Trimming cost V 1 base and J 8 bases; bases outside gene matches: 6. This CDR3 region has 15 residues. In germline, CDR1 is SEHNR, CDR2 FQNEAQ (reference sequence). This CDR3 reads CASSLVLAGGDEQFF. CDR3 bases: TGTGCCAGCAGCTTAGTCCTGGCGGGAGGGGATGAGCAGTTCTTC.

This clonotype has ten or more counts. The rearrangement joins TRBV20-1 to TRBJ2-1; TRBD2 aligns across 9 bases. Germline V gene data show CDR1 as DFQATT and CDR2 as SNEGSKA (reference sequence). J lost 5 bases, V lost 4 bases, and 3 bases had no gene match. The CDR3 contains 13 residues. The CDR3 region has the DNA TGCAGTGCTAAACTAGCGGGTCACAATGAGCAGTTCTTC. Translated: CSAKLAGHNEQFF.

This clonotype was picked up many times. The chain employs TRBV11-1 and TRBJ2-6, with 9 bases fitting TRBD1. The germline gives CDR1 SGHAT, CDR2 FQDESV (reference sequence). The V segment lost 5 bases and the J segment 2 bases; nucleotides outside the gene matches: 4. This CDR3 region has 16 residues. CDR3 amino acids: CASSLTGGTGANVLTF. The CDR3 DNA is TGTGCCAGCAGCCTGACAGGGGGTACTGGGGCCAACGTCCTGACTTTC. Full variable domain (missing parts from reference TRBV11-1 and TRBJ2-6): EAEVAQSPRYKITEKSQAVAFWCDPISGHATLYWYRQILGQGPELLVQFQDESVVDDSQLPKDRFSAERLKGVDSTLKIQPAELGDSAMYLCASSLTGGTGANVLTFGAGSRLTVL.

The rearrangement joins TRBV18 to TRBJ2-5; the match to TRBD1 covers 10 bases. CDR1 and CDR2 from the germline V gene are KGHSH and LQKENI. The CDR3 contains 14 residues. Trimming took 4 bases from V and 5 from J; bases not matched to a gene: 4. CDR3 coding DNA: TGTGCCAGCTCACTCGACAGGGGGCTGGAGACCCAGTACTTC. It specifies CASSLDRGLETQYF.

The table lists this clonotype with many counts. The chain carries TRBV10-3 and TRBJ2-2; D ambiguous. The CDR3 consists of 15 residues. The ends were cut back, 0 bases at V and 1 base at J, with 6 bases in the middle. Germline CDR1 ENHRY, CDR2 SYGVKD. For the CDR3, the DNA is TGTGCCATCAGTGAGTCGCCCCGGAACACCGGGGAGCTGTTTTTT. Residues: CAISESPRNTGELFF.

This sequence joins TRBV5-1 and TRBJ2-5; D gene ambiguous. The V gene's germline CDR1 is SGHRS and CDR2 YFSETQ. The CDR3 totals 14 residues. Trimming took off 2 bases at V and 1 base at J, with 9 bases between the two ends. The CDR3 coding sequence is TGCGCCAGCAGCTTCTCCCTGGGCCAAGAGACCCAGTACTTC. Amino acids: CASSFSLGQETQYF.

This clonotype was seen repeatedly, ten times or more. This rearrangement joins TRBV9 to TRBJ2-7; TRBD2 matches at 11 bases. V trimming: 5 bases; J trimming: 2 bases; junction bases outside the gene matches: 9. This CDR3 region has 16 residues. The germline V gene has CDR1 SGDLS and CDR2 YYNGEE. The CDR3 coding sequence is TGTGCCAGCAGTCGTATGGCGACTAGCGGGACCTACGAGCAGTACTTC. Translating it yields CASSRMATSGTYEQYF.

This clonotype was seen ten or more times. The J gene is TRBJ2-3, the V gene TRBV6-1; D unclear. V was shortened by 4 bases and J by 9 bases, with 17 bases between the two germline ends. Germline V gene sequence: CDR1 MNHNS, CDR2 SASEGT. The CDR3 has 14 residues. The CDR3, as DNA: TGTGCCAGCAGTGGATTCTCTAAAGGCTACACGCAGTATTTT. Amino acids: CASSGFSKGYTQYF.

This clonotype was recorded at least ten times. The chain carries TRBV5-6 and TRBJ1-1; D perhaps matches TRBD1 (6 bases). This CDR3 has 16 residues. Trimming took off 0 bases at V and 0 bases at J, with 12 bases between the two ends. Looked up from germline, CDR1 is SGHDT and CDR2 is YYEEEE. CDR3 sequence: CASSLAGQTMNTEAFF. CDR3 in DNA: TGTGCCAGCAGCTTGGCCGGACAGACCATGAACACTGAAGCTTTCTTT.